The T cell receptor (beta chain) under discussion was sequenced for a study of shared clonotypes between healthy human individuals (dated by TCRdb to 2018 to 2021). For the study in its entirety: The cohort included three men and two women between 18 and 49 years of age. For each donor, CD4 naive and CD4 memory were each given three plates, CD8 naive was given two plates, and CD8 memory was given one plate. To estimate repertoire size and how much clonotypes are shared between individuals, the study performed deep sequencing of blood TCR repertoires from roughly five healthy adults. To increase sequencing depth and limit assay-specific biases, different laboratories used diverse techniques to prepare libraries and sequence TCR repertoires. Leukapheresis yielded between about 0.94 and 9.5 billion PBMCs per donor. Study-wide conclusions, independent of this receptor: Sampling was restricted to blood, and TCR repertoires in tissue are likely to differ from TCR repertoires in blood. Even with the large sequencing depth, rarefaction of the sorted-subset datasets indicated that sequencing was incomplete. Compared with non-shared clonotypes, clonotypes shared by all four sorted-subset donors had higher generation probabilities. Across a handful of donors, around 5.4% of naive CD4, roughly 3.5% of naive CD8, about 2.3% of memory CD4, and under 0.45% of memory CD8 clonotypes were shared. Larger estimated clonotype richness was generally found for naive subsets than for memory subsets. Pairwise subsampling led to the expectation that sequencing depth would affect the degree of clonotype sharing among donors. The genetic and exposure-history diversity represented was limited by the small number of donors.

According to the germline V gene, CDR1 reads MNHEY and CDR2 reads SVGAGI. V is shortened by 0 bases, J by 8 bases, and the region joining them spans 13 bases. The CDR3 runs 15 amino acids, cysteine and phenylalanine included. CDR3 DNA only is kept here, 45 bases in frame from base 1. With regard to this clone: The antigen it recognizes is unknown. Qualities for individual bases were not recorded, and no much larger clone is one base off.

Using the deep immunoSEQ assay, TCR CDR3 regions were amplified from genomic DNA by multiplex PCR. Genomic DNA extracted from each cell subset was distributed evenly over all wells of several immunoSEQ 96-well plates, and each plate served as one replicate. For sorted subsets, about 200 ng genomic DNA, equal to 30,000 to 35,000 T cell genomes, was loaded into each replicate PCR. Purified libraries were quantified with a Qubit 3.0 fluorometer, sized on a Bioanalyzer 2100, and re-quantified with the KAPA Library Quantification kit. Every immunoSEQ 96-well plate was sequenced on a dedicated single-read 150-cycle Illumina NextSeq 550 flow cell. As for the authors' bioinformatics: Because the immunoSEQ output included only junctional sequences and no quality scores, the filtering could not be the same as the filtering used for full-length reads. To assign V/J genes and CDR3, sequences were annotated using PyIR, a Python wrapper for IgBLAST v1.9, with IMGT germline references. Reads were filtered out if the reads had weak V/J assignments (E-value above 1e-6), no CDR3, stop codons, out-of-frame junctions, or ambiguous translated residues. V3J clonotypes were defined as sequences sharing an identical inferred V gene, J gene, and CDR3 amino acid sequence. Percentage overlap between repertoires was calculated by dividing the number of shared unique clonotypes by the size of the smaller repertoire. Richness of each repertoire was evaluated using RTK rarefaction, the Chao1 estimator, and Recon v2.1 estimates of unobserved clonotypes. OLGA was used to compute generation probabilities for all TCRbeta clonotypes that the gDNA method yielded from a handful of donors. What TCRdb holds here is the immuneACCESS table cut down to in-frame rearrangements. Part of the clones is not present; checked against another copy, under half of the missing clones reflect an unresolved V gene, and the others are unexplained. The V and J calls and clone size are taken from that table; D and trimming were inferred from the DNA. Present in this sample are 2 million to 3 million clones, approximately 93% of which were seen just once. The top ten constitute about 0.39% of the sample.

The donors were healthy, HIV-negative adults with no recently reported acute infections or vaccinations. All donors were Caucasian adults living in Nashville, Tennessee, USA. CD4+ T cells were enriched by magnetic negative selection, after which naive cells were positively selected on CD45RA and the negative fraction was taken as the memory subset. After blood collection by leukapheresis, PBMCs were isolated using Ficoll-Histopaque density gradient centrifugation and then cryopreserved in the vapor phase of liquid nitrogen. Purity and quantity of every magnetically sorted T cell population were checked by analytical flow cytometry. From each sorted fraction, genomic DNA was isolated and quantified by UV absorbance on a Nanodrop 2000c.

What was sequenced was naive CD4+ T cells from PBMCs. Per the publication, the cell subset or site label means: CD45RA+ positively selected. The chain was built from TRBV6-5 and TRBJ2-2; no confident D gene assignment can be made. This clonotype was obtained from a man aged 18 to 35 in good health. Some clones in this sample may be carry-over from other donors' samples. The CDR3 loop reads CASSYSGRKRGELFF. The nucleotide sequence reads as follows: TGTGCCAGCAGTTACTCGGGCAGGAAACGAGGGGAGCTGTTTTTT.